The 25 T cell receptor beta chains in this list originate from one sample, sequenced in a study of blood T cell repertoires in COVID-19. Clones were read by immunoSEQ multiplex PCR, and TCRdb kept only the in-frame ones, dropping some. The sample includes approximately 210,000 clones, roughly 94% of them seen just once. The sample consisted of peripheral blood. These TCRs come from a young man with COVID-19, enrolled during active disease.

The chain employs TRBV10-2 and TRBJ1-6, with TRBD1 as a possible D gene (5 bases). V was shortened by 0 bases and J by 1 base, with 16 bases between the two germline ends. The CDR3 has 19 amino acids. Germline lookup yields CDR1 WSHSY and CDR2 SAAADI. CDR3 coding DNA: TGCGCCAGCAGTGAGTCCCGCGGGGGGTTAGATTCCTATAATTCACCCCTCCACTTT. Translating gives CASSESRGGLDSYNSPLHF.

The V gene is TRBV12-3 or TRBV12-4, the J gene TRBJ2-7; tentatively, D is TRBD1 (6 bases). V was pared by 2 bases and J by 2 bases, with 7 bases between. The length of the CDR3 is 13 residues. The CDR3 nucleotides are TGTGCCAGCAGTTTAAGGACAGCCTACGAGCAGTACTTC. Residues: CASSLRTAYEQYF.

J is TRBJ1-6 and V is TRBV7-2, with a possible D match to TRBD1 (5 bases). The V and J ends lost 2 bases and 9 bases respectively, with 14 bases between them. CDR1 and CDR2 from the germline V gene are SGHTA and FQGNSA. This CDR3 comprises 15 residues. CDR3 residues: CASSLRPGGGSPLHF. DNA of the CDR3: TGTGCCAGCAGCTTAAGGCCCGGGGGGGGTTCACCCCTCCACTTT.

This clone was found once. The gene calls are TRBV2 and TRBJ1-5; D perhaps matches TRBD1 (6 bases). The CDR3 is made up of 14 amino acids. The germline V gene encodes CDR1 SNHLY and CDR2 FYNNEI. V dropped 5 bases and J dropped 6 bases, with 14 bases sitting between them. In nucleotides, the CDR3 is TGTGCCAGCAGTAACTACAGGGACGGTCAGCCCCAGCATTTT. This sequence encodes CASSNYRDGQPQHF.

The J gene is TRBJ2-7, the V gene TRBV5-4; 9 bases are a match to TRBD1. V lost 4 bases, J lost 8 bases, and 16 bases stayed unmatched. The length of the CDR3 is 16 residues. The germline V gene encodes CDR1 SGHNT and CDR2 YYREEE (reference sequence). Here the CDR3 reads CASSHPTPDRGVKQYF. CDR3 nucleotides: TGTGCCAGCAGCCATCCTACCCCGGACAGGGGAGTTAAGCAGTACTTC. The entire variable domain, with the rest obtained from reference TRBV5-4 and TRBJ2-7, is as follows: ETGVTQSPTHLIKTRGQQVTLRCSSQSGHNTVSWYQQALGQGPQFIFQYYREEENGRGNFPPRFSGLQFPNYSSELNVNALELDDSALYLCASSHPTPDRGVKQYFGPGTRLTVT.

This chain uses TRBV5-6 with TRBJ1-3; possibly TRBD1 for D (6 bases). The V end was cut by 3 bases, the J end by 1 base, with 11 bases between. CDR3 length equals 15 residues. The germline CDR1 and CDR2 sequences are SGHDT and YYEEEE. The CDR3, as DNA: TGTGCCAGCAGCTCCTTACAGGGATCTGGAAACACCATATATTTT. It encodes CASSSLQGSGNTIYF. Full variable domain (missing parts from reference TRBV5-6 and TRBJ1-3): DAGVTQSPTHLIKTRGQQVTLRCSPKSGHDTVSWYQQALGQGPQFIFQYYEEEERQRGNFPDRFSGHQFPNYSSELNVNALLLGDSALYLCASSSLQGSGNTIYFGEGSWLTVV.

The gene calls are TRBV5-1 and TRBJ2-5; 13 bases match TRBD2. Germline-derived CDR1 and CDR2 are SGHRS and YFSETQ. After removal of 2 bases from V and 4 bases from J, the junction contained 2 bases not matched to a gene. This CDR3 has 15 amino acids. Here the CDR3 DNA reads TGCGCCAGCAGCTTACTAGCGGGGGGGTCAGAGACCCAGTACTTC. It yields the protein CASSLLAGGSETQYF.

In its sample, this clone was seen a few times. V and J are TRBV10-2 and TRBJ1-1; TRBD1 matches 7 bases. V was clipped by 3 bases and J by 2 bases; unmatched bases: 3. Germline V gene data show CDR1 as WSHSY and CDR2 as SAAADI. This CDR3 contains 14 residues. CDR3 amino acids: CASSEHRGNTEAFF. The CDR3 DNA is TGCGCCAGCAGTGAACACAGGGGCAACACTGAAGCTTTCTTT.

This clone was counted once. This chain connects TRBV29-1 to TRBJ1-2; a weak D match, TRBD1 (5 bases). CDR3 length equals 11 residues. From germline, CDR1 is SQVTM and CDR2 ANQGSEA. V lost 5 bases and J lost 5, with 9 bases in between. Here the CDR3 reads CSVLRQYGYTF. Written as DNA, the CDR3 is TGCAGCGTTCTCCGACAGTATGGCTACACCTTC. The full variable domain, in which reference TRBV29-1 and TRBJ1-2 provide the parts outside the CDR3, is SAVISQKPSRDICQRGTSLTIQCQVDSQVTMMFWYRQQPGQSLTLIATANQGSEATYESGFVIDKFPISRPNLTFSTLTVSNMSPEDSSIYLCSVLRQYGYTFGSGTRLTVV.

The chain uses TRBV4-2 and TRBJ1-1, with D maybe TRBD1 (5 bases). V lost 0 bases and J lost 2, with 10 bases in between. Germline CDR1 is LGHNA and CDR2 is YNFKEQ. The CDR3 runs 15 residues. The CDR3 DNA reads TGTGCCAGCAGCCAAGATGGAACAGGCAACACTGAAGCTTTCTTT. Translated: CASSQDGTGNTEAFF.

The CDR3 nucleotides are TGCGCCAGCAGCGACAGGGTGGACTATGGCTACACCTTC. Translation gives CASSDRVDYGYTF. The chain recombines TRBV5-1 with TRBJ1-2; 7 bases are shared with TRBD1. Germline CDR1 is SGHRS and CDR2 is YFSETQ. The CDR3 contains 13 residues. V shed 4 bases, J shed 3 bases, and the junction held 3 bases outside the gene matches.

J is TRBJ2-3 and V is TRBV6-5, with D possibly being TRBD1 (5 bases). In germline, CDR1 is MNHEY, CDR2 SVGAGI. This CDR3 contains 13 residues. V was clipped by 3 bases and J by 6 bases, with 10 bases between them. The CDR3 loop is CASSYQGLDTQYF. CDR3 sequence (DNA): TGTGCCAGCAGTTATCAGGGTTTGGATACGCAGTATTTT.

This clone was recorded once. The rearrangement joins TRBV5-1 to TRBJ2-2, with D perhaps matching TRBD1 (5 bases). Germline loops: CDR1 SGHRS, CDR2 YFSETQ. The CDR3 runs 18 residues. V was cut by 2 bases and J by 4 bases, with 21 bases left in between. CDR3: CASSFQGSLPNSTGELFF. DNA for the CDR3: TGCGCCAGCAGCTTTCAGGGAAGCCTACCCAACTCCACCGGGGAGCTGTTTTTT.

The chain has TRBV18 and TRBJ2-7; 10 positions agree with TRBD1. Germline loops: CDR1 KGHSH, CDR2 LQKENI. The CDR3 has 14 amino acids. V was clipped by 3 bases and J by 3 bases; unmatched bases: 2. Here the CDR3 reads CASSPGTGDYEQYF. The CDR3 DNA reads TGTGCCAGCTCACCGGGGACAGGGGACTACGAGCAGTACTTC.

Only one count was recorded for this clone. The genes are TRBV9 and TRBJ2-3, with TRBD1 matching over 8 bases. The CDR3 extends over 16 amino acids. Germline-derived CDR1 and CDR2 are SGDLS and YYNGEE. With 2 bases clipped from V and 5 bases from J, the junction kept 10 bases outside the gene matches. The CDR3 region has the DNA TGTGCCAGCAGCGTGTACGACAGGGGAGTTCAAGATACGCAGTATTTT. Translated, it gives CASSVYDRGVQDTQYF.

The gene calls are TRBV30 and TRBJ1-1; 8 bases align to TRBD1. The trim removed 0 bases at V and 4 bases at J, leaving 4 bases unmatched. The V gene's germline CDR1 is GTSNPN and CDR2 SVGIG (reference sequence). CDR3 length equals 14 residues. The CDR3 is CAWSVGTGGTEAFF. In nucleotides, the CDR3 is TGTGCCTGGAGTGTGGGGACAGGAGGCACTGAAGCTTTCTTT. The variable domain in full, completed from reference TRBV30 and TRBJ1-1, reads SQTIHQWPATLVQPVGSPLSLECTVEGTSNPNLYWYRQAAGRGLQLLFYSVGIGQISSEVPQNLSASRPQDRQFILSSKKLLLSDSGFYLCAWSVGTGGTEAFFGQGTRLTVV.

J is TRBJ2-1 and V is TRBV28; TRBD2 might be the D (5 bases). Trimming cost V 7 bases and J 4 bases, with 14 bases left between them. The CDR3 runs to 14 residues. CDR1 MDHEN and CDR2 SYDVKM come from the germline V gene. The CDR3 protein is CASNPVGSYNEQFF. The CDR3 region has the DNA TGTGCCAGCAACCCGGTGGGGAGTTACAATGAGCAGTTCTTC.

The V gene is TRBV13, the J gene TRBJ2-1; 7 nucleotides match TRBD1. Germline V gene lookup returns CDR1 PRHDT and CDR2 FYEKMQ (reference sequence). The CDR3 has 16 amino acids. J gave up 2 bases and V 2 bases, and 6 bases lay outside the gene matches. CDR3 nucleotides: TGTGCCAGCAGCTTATGGGGGACAGAAACCTACAATGAGCAGTTCTTC. Its protein product is CASSLWGTETYNEQFF.

This clone was counted only a few times. The gene calls are TRBV19 and TRBJ1-6; a weak D match, TRBD1 (6 bases). The CDR3 contains 15 residues. The germline V and J ends were trimmed by 7 bases and 8 bases, with 18 bases remaining between them. CDR1 is LNHDA, CDR2 SQIVND, per germline (reference sequence). This chain's CDR3 is CASKNREAIDSPLHF. CDR3 bases: TGTGCCAGTAAAAACAGGGAAGCGATTGATTCACCCCTCCACTTT.

The V gene is TRBV7-7, the J gene TRBJ1-6; 9 nucleotides align to TRBD1. The CDR3 is made up of 15 amino acids. Trimming at V came to 10 bases and at J to 10 bases, leaving 14 bases not matched to a gene. The germline V gene has CDR1 SSHAT and CDR2 FNYEAQ (reference sequence). Here the CDR3 DNA reads TGTGCCAAACCGAAACAGGGGGCTATCACCTCACCCCTCCACTTT. It codes for CAKPKQGAITSPLHF. Full variable domain (remainder filled in from reference TRBV7-7 and TRBJ1-6): GAGVSQSPRYKVTKRGQDVTLRCDPISSHATLYWYQQALGQGPEFLTYFNYEAQPDKSGLPSDRFSAERPEGSISTLTIQRTEQRDSAMYRCAKPKQGAITSPLHFGNGTRLTVT.

The CDR3, as DNA: TGTGCCAGCAGCTTGGAGGACAGGGGGCGCTACTATGGCTACACCTTC. It specifies CASSLEDRGRYYGYTF. This chain uses TRBV5-4 with TRBJ1-2; 11 bases fit TRBD1. The CDR3 covers 16 residues. From germline, CDR1 is SGHNT and CDR2 YYREEE (reference sequence). Losses at the gene ends were 0 bases for V and 3 bases for J; bases not matched to a gene: 4.

The CDR3 DNA is TGTGCCAGCAGCCCGGCAGGGGGAGTTACTGAAGCTTTCTTT. Amino acid sequence: CASSPAGGVTEAFF. The gene calls are TRBV11-2 and TRBJ1-1, with TRBD1 matching over 7 bases. J was trimmed by 5 bases and V by 5 bases; bases with no gene match: 8. CDR1 SGHAT and CDR2 FQNNGV come from the germline V gene. The CDR3 contains 14 residues.

This chain joins TRBV30 and TRBJ2-6; TRBD1 is a possible D gene (5 bases). CDR3 length: 14 residues. V was clipped by 0 bases and J by 2 bases, with 5 bases between them. Per germline, CDR1 GTSNPN and CDR2 SVGIG (reference sequence). CDR3 sequence (DNA): TGTGCCTGGAGTGTAGGGGCTGGGGCCAACGTCCTGACTTTC. Protein sequence: CAWSVGAGANVLTF.

This clone was seen only a few times. The CDR3 region is CASSLVAPFPGQGAQKTQYF. CDR3 bases: TGTGCCAGCAGCTTAGTGGCGCCCTTTCCGGGACAGGGGGCTCAAAAGACCCAGTACTTC. The chain joins TRBV7-6 to TRBJ2-5; 12 bases match TRBD1. CDR1 is SGHVS, CDR2 FNYEAQ, per germline. Germline trimming cut 1 base from V and 6 bases from J; bases unmatched to any gene: 18. This CDR3 is 20 amino acids long.

The sample holds one count of this clone. The V and J genes are TRBV11-2 and TRBJ2-5; 7 nucleotides line up with TRBD1. The germline CDR1 and CDR2 sequences are SGHAT and FQNNGV. This CDR3 has 15 amino acids. Trimming took 2 bases from V and 5 from J; bases not matched to a gene: 8. CDR3 nucleotides: TGTGCCAGCAGCTTAAATACAGGGGATGGGGAGACCCAGTACTTC. This encodes CASSLNTGDGETQYF.